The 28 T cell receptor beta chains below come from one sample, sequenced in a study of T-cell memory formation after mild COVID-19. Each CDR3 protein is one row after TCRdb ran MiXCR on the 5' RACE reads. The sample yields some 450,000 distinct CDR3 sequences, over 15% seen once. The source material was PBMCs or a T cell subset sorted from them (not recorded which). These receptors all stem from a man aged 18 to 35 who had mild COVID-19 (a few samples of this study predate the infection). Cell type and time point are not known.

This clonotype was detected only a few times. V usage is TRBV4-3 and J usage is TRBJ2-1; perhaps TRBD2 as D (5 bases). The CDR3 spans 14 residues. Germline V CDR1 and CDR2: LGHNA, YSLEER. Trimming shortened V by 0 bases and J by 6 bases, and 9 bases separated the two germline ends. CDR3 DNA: TGCGCCAGCAGCCAAGATTACCGGGGCAATGAGCAGTTCTTC. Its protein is CASSQDYRGNEQFF.

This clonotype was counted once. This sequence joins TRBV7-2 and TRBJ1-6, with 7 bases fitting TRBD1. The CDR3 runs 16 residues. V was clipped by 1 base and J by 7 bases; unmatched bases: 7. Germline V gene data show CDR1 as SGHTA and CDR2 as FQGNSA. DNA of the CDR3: TGTGCCAGCAGCTTAGGAGACCAGGGGGGGAATTCACCCCTCCACTTT. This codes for CASSLGDQGGNSPLHF.

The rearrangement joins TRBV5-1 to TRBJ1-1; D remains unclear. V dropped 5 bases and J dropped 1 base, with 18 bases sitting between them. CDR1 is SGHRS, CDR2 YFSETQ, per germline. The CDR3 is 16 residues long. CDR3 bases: TGCGCCAGCAGTCGCGACACCGGCCTGAAGAACACTGAAGCTTTCTTT. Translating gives CASSRDTGLKNTEAFF.

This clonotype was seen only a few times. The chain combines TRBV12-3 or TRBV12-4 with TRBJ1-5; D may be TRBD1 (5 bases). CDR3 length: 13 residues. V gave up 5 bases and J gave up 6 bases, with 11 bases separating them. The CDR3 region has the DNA TGTGCCAGCAGTCTCAACGGGGCTCAGCCCCAGCATTTT. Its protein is CASSLNGAQPQHF.

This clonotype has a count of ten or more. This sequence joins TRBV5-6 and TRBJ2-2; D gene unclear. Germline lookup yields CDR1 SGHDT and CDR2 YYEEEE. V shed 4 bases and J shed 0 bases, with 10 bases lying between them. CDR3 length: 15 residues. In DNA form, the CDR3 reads TGTGCCAGCAGCCCCTTGGGTGCGAACACCGGGGAGCTGTTTTTT. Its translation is CASSPLGANTGELFF.

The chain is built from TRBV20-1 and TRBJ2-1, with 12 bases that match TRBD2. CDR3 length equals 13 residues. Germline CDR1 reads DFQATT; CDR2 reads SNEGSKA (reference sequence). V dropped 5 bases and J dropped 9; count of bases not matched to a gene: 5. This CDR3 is CSAPPSGGVEQFF. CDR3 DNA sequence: TGCAGTGCTCCCCCTAGCGGGGGGGTTGAGCAGTTCTTC.

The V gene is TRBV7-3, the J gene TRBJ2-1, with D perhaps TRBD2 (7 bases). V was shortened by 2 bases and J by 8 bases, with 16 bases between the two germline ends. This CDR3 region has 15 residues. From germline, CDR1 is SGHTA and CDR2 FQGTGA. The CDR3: CASSLGGAWIDEQFF. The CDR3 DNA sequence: TGTGCCAGCAGCTTAGGGGGGGCCTGGATCGATGAGCAGTTCTTC.

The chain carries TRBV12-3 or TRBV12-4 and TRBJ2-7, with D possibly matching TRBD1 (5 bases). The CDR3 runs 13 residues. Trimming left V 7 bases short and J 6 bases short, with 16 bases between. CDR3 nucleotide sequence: TGTGCCAGCACCCGAAGAGACAGTGGCGAGCAGTACTTC. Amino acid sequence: CASTRRDSGEQYF.

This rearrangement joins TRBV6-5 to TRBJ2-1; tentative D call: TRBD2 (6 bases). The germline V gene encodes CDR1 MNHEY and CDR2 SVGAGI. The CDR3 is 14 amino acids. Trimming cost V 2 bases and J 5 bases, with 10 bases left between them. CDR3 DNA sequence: TGTGCCAGCAGTTACAGGCGGGGCAACAATGAGCAGTTCTTC. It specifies CASSYRRGNNEQFF.

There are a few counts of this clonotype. The CDR3 spells CASGGQGRFF. CDR3 DNA: TGTGCCAGCGGGGGACAGGGACGGTTCTTC. The J gene is TRBJ2-1, the V gene TRBV25-1, with 9 bases identical to TRBD1. The length of the CDR3 is 10 residues. Germline V gene sequence: CDR1 MGHDK, CDR2 SYGVNS. V gave up 8 bases and J gave up 15 bases; unmatched junction bases: 5.

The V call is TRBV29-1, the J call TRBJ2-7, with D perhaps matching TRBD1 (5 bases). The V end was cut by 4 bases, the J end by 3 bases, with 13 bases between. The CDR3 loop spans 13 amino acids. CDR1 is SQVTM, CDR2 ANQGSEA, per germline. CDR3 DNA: TGCAGCGTTGTGGCTCTCGACAGCTACGAGCAGTACGTC. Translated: CSVVALDSYEQYV.

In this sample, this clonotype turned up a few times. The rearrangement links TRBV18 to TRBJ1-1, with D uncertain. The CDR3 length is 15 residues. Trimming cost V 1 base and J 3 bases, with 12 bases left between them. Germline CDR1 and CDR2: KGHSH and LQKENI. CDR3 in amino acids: CASSPRVPGDTEAFF. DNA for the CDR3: TGTGCCAGCTCACCACGGGTCCCAGGTGACACTGAAGCTTTCTTT.

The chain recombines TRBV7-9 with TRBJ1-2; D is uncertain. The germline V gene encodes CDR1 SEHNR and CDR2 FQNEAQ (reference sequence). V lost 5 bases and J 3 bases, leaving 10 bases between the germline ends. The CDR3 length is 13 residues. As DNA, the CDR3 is TGTGCCAGCAGCACCCGCTTGGACTATGGCTACACCTTC. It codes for CASSTRLDYGYTF.

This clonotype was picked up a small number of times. CDR3 sequence: CASSTSGGAGEQFF. The CDR3 DNA follows: TGTGCCAGCAGTACTAGCGGGGGGGCCGGGGAGCAGTTCTTC. The chain uses TRBV6-5 and TRBJ2-1; TRBD2 aligns across 13 bases. The CDR3 extends over 14 amino acids. After removal of 5 bases from V and 10 bases from J, the junction contained 5 bases not matched to a gene. Per the germline V gene, CDR1 is MNHEY and CDR2 is SVGAGI.

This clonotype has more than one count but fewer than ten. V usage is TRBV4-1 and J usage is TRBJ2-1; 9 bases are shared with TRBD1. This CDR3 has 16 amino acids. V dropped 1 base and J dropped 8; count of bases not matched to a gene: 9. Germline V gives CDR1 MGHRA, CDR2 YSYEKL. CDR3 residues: CASSQATGGRMHEQFF. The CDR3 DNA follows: TGCGCCAGCAGCCAAGCAACAGGGGGCAGGATGCATGAGCAGTTCTTC.

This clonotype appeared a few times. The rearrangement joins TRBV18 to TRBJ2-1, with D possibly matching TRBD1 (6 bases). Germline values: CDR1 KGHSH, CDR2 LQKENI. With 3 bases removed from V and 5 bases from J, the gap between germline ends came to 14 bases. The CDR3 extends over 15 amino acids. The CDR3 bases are TGTGCCAGCTCACCTTTCAGGGGAAGGAACAATGAGCAGTTCTTC. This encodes CASSPFRGRNNEQFF. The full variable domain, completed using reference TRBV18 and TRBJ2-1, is NAGVMQNPRHLVRRRGQEARLRCSPMKGHSHVYWYRQLPEEGLKFMVYLQKENIIDESGMPKERFSAEFPKEGPSILRIQQVVRGDSAAYFCASSPFRGRNNEQFFGPGTRLTVL.

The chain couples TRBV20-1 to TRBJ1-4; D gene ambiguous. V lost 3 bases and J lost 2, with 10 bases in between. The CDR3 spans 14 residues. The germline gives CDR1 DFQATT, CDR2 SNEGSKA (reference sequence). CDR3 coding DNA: TGCAGTGCTAGGTTCGACACCACTAATGAAAAACTGTTTTTT. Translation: CSARFDTTNEKLFF.

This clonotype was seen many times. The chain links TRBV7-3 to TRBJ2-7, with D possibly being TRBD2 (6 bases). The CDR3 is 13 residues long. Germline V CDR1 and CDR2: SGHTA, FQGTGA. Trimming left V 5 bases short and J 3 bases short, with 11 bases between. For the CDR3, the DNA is TGTGCCAGCAGCGAGGAGGGCGGCTACGAGCAGTACTTC. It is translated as CASSEEGGYEQYF.

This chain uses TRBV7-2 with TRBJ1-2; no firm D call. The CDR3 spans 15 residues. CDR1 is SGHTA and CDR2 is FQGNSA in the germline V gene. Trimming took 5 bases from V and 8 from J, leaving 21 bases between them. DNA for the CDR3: TGTGCCAGCAGCCATACGAGGATTCAATCGGGCGGCTACACCTTC. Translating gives CASSHTRIQSGGYTF.

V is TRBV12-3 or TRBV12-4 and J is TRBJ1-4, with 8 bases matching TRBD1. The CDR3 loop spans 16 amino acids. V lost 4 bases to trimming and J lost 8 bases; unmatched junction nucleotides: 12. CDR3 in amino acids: CASSWSGGSGREKLFF. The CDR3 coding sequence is TGTGCCAGCAGTTGGTCAGGGGGCTCAGGTAGAGAAAAACTGTTTTTT.

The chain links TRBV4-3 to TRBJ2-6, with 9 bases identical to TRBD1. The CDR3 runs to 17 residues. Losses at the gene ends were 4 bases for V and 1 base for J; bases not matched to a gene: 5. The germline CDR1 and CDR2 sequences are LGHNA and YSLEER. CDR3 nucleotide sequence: TGCGCCAGCAGCCTGACAGGGGGACGGTCTGGGGCCAACGTCCTGACTTTC. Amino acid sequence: CASSLTGGRSGANVLTF.

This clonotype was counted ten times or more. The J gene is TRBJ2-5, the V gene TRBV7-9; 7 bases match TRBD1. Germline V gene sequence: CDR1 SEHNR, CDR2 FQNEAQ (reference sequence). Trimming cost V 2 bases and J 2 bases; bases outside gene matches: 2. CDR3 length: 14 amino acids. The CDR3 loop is CASSLQGVQETQYF. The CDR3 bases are TGTGCCAGCAGCTTACAGGGGGTTCAAGAGACCCAGTACTTC.

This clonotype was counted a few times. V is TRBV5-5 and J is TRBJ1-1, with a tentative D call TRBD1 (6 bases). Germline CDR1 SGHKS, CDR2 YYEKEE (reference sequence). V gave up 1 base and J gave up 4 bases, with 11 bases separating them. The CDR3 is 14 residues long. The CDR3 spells CASSLSPRGTEAFF. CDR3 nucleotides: TGTGCCAGCAGCTTGTCCCCCAGGGGCACTGAAGCTTTCTTT.

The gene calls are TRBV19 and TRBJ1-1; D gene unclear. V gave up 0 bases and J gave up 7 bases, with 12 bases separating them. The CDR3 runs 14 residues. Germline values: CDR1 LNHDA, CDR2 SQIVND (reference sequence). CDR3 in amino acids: CASSIETGSFEAFF. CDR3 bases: TGTGCCAGTAGTATAGAGACGGGGTCCTTTGAAGCTTTCTTT.

The DNA for the CDR3 is TGTGCCAGCTCACCAGCAGCGGGGGGGTCAGATACGCAGTATTTT. Protein sequence: CASSPAAGGSDTQYF. The chain recombines TRBV18 with TRBJ2-3; 10 nucleotides agree with TRBD2. J gave up 4 bases and V 2 bases, and 3 bases lay outside the gene matches. The length of the CDR3 is 15 residues. Germline V CDR1 and CDR2: KGHSH, LQKENI.

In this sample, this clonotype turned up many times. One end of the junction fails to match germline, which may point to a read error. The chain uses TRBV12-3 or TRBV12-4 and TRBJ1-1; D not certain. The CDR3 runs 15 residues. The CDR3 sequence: CATSRRVGGNTEAFF. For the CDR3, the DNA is TGTGCCACCAGTCGAAGAGTGGGAGGGAACACTGAAGCTTTCTTT.

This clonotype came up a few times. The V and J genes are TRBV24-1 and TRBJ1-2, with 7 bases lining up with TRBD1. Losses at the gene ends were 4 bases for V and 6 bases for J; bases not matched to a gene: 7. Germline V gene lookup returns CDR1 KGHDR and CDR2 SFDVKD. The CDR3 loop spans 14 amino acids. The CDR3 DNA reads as TGTGCCACCAGTGACTCCGACAGGGAGCATGGCTACACCTTC. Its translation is CATSDSDREHGYTF.

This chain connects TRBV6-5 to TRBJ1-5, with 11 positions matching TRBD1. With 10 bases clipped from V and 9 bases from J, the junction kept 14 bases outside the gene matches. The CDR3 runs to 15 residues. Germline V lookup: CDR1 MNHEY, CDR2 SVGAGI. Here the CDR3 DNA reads TGTGCCACAGGTGATCCGGGACAGGGGGTAGGGCCCCAGCATTTT. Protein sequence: CATGDPGQGVGPQHF.